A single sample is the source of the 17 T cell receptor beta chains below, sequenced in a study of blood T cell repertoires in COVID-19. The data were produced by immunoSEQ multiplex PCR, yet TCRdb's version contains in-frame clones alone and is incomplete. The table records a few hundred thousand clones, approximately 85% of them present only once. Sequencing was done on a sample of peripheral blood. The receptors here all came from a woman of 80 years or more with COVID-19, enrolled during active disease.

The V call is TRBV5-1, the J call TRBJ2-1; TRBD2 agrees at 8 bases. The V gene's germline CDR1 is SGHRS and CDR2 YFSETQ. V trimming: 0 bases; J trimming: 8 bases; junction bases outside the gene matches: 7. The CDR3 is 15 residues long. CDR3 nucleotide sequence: TGCGCCAGCAGCTTGGGCCGGGGGGGCGTCGATGAGCAGTTCTTC. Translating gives CASSLGRGGVDEQFF. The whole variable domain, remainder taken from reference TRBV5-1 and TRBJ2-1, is KAGVTQTPRYLIKTRGQQVTLSCSPISGHRSVSWYQQTPGQGLQFLFEYFSETQRNKGNFPGRFSGRQFSNSRSEMNVSTLELGDSALYLCASSLGRGGVDEQFFGPGTRLTVL.

This chain's CDR3 is CATPEKDIYNEQFF. The CDR3 nucleotides read TGTGCCACACCCGAAAAAGACATATACAATGAGCAGTTCTTC. The chain uses TRBV3-1 (or the pseudogene TRBV3-2) and TRBJ2-1; D is ambiguous. The CDR3 consists of 14 residues. The V end was cut by 10 bases, the J end by 4 bases, with 17 bases between. CDR1 LGHDT and CDR2 YNNKEL come from the germline V gene (reference sequence).

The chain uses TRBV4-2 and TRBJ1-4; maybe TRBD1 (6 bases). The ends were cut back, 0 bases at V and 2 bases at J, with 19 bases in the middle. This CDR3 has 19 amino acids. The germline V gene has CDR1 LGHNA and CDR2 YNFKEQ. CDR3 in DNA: TGTGCCAGCAGCCAAGATGCGTCCAGGGGACGGCCTACTAATGAAAAACTGTTTTTT. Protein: CASSQDASRGRPTNEKLFF.

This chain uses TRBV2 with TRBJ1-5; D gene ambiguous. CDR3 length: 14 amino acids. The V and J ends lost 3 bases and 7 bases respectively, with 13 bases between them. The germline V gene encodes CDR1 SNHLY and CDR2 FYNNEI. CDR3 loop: CASSEGEKVQPQHF. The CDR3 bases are TGTGCCAGCAGTGAGGGAGAGAAGGTCCAGCCCCAGCATTTT.

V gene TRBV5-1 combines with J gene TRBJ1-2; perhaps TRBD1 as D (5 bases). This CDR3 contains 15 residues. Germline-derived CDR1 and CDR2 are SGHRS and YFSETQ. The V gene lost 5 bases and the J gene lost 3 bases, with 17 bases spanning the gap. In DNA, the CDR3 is TGCGCCAGCAGTAGGTCGGGGGAGGACTACTATGGCTACACCTTC. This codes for CASSRSGEDYYGYTF.

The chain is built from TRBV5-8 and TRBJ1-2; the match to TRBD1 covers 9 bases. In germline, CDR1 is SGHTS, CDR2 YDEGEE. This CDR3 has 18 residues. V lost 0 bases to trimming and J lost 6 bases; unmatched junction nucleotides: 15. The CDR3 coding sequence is TGTGCCAGCAGCTTGGCCTTGGCTTGGGGACAGGGTTTCGATGGCTACACCTTC. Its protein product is CASSLALAWGQGFDGYTF.

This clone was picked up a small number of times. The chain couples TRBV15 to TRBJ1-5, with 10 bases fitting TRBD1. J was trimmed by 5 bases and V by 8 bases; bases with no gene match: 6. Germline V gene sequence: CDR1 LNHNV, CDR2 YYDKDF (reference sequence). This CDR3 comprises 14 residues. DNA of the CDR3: TGTGCCACCCAACCGGGACAGGGGCATCAGCCCCAGCATTTT. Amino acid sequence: CATQPGQGHQPQHF.

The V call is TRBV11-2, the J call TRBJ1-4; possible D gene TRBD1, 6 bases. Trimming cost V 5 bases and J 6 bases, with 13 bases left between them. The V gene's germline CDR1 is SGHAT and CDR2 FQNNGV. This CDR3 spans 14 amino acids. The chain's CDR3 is CASSRSAGDEKLFF. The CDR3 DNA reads TGTGCCAGCAGCCGATCGGCAGGGGATGAAAAACTGTTTTTT.

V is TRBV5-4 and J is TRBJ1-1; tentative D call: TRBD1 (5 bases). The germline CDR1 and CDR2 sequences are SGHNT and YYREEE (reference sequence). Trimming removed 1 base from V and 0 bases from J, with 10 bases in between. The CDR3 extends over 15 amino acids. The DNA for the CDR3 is TGTGCCAGCAGCTTGCCTAAAGGGGTGAACACTGAAGCTTTCTTT. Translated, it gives CASSLPKGVNTEAFF.

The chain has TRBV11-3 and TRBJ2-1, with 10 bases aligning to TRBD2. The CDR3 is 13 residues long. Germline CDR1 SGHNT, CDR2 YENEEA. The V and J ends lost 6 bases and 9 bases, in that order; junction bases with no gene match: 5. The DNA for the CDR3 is TGTGCCAGCAGTCCTCTAGCGGGAGCTGAGCAGTTCTTC. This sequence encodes CASSPLAGAEQFF.

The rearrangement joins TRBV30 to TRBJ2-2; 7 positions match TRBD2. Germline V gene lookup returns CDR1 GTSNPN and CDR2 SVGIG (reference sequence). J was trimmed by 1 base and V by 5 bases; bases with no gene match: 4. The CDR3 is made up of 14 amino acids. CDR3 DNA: TGTGCCTGGTCTGGACTAGTGAACACCGGGGAGCTGTTTTTT. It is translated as CAWSGLVNTGELFF.

In DNA form, the CDR3 reads TGTGCCAGCAGCTCCACAGGGACGGGGCGTTCACCCCTCCACTTT. Amino acids: CASSSTGTGRSPLHF. This rearrangement joins TRBV7-9 to TRBJ1-6, with D maybe TRBD1 (6 bases). Germline CDR1 SEHNR, CDR2 FQNEAQ (reference sequence). The V end lost 4 bases, the J end lost 9 bases, and 16 bases lay between the germline ends. This CDR3 spans 15 amino acids.

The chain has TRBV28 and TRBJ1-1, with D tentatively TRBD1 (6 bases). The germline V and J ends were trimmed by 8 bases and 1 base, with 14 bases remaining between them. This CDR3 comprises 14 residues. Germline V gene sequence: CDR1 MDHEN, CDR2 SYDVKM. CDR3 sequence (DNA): TGTGCCAGCCATGGGGGCAGGGCGAACACTGAAGCTTTCTTT. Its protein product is CASHGGRANTEAFF.

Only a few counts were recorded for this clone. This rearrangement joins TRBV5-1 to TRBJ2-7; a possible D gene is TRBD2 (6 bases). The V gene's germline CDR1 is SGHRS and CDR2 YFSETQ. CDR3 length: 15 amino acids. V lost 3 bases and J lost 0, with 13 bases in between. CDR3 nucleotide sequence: TGCGCCAGCAGCTGGGGGGAAGAGAGCTCCTACGAGCAGTACTTC. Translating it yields CASSWGEESSYEQYF.

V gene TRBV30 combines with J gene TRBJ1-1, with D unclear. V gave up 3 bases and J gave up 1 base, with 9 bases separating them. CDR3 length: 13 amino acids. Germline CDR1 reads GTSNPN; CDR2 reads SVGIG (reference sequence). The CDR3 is CAWRPQWNTEAFF. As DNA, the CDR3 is TGTGCCTGGAGGCCTCAGTGGAACACTGAAGCTTTCTTT.

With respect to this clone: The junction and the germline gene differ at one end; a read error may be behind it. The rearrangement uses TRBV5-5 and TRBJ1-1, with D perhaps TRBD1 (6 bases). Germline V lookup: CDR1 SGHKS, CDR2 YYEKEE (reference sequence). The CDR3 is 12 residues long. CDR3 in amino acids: CASSLGKQGRLF. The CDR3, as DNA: TGTGCCAGCAGCTTGGGGAAACAGGGTAGGCTCTTT.

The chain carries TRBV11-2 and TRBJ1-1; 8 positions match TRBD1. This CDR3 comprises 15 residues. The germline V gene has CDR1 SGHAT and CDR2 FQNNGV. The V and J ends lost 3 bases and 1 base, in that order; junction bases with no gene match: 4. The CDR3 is CASSFRTGPNTEAFF. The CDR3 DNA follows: TGTGCCAGCAGCTTCCGGACAGGGCCGAACACTGAAGCTTTCTTT.